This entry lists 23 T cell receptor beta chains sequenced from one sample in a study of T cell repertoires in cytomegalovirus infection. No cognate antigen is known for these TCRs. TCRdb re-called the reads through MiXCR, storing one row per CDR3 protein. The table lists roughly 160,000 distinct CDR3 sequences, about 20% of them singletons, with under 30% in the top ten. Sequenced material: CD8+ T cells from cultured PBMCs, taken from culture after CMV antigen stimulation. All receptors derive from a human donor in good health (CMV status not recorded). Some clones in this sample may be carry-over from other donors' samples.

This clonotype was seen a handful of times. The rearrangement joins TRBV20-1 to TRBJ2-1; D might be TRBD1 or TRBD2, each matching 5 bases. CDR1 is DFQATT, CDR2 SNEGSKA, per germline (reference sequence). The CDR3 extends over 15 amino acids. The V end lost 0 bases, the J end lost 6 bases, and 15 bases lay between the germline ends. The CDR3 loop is CSARDRYGASNEQFF. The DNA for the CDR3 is TGCAGTGCTAGAGATCGGTACGGGGCTTCCAATGAGCAGTTCTTC.

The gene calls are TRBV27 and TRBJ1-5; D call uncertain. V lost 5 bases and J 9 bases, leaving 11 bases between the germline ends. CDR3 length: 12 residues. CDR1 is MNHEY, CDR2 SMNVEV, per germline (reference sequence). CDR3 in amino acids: CASSPAPGPQHF. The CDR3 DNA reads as TGTGCCAGCAGTCCTGCCCCGGGGCCCCAGCATTTT.

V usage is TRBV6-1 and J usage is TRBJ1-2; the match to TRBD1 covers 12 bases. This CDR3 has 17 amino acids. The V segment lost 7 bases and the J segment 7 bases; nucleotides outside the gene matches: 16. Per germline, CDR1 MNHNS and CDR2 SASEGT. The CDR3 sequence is CASNPIPGTGGEAGYTF. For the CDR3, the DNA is TGTGCCAGCAATCCAATCCCCGGGACAGGGGGCGAGGCTGGCTACACCTTC.

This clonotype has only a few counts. The CDR3 coding sequence is TGTGCCAGCAGCTTATGGCCGAAGGCAGGCCTGAACACTGAAGCTTTCTTT. Translating gives CASSLWPKAGLNTEAFF. The chain joins TRBV7-2 to TRBJ1-1; no firm D call. Germline values: CDR1 SGHTA, CDR2 FQGNSA. Trimming took off 2 bases at V and 0 bases at J, with 16 bases between the two ends. This CDR3 contains 17 residues.

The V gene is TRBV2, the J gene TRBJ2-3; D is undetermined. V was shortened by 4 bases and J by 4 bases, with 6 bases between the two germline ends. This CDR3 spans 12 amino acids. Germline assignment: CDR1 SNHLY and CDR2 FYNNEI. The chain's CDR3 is CASSGLPDTQYF. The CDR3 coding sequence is TGTGCCAGCAGTGGTTTGCCAGATACGCAGTATTTT.

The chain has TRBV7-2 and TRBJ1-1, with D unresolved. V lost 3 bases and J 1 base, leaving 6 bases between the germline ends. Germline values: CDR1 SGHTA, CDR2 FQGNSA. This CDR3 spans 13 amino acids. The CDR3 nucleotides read TGTGCCAGCAGCTTCAAGTGGAACACTGAAGCTTTCTTT. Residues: CASSFKWNTEAFF.

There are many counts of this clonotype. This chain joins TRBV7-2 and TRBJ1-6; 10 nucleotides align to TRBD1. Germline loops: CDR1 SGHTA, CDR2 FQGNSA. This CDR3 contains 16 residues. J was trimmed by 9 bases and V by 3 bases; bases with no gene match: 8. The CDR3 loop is CASSFDRGRLGSPLHF. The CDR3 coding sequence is TGTGCCAGCAGCTTTGACAGGGGGCGATTGGGTTCACCCCTCCACTTT. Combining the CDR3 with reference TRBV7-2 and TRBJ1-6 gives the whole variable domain GAGVSQSPSNKVTEKGKDVELRCDPISGHTALYWYRQSLGQGLEFLIYFQGNSAPDKSGLPSDRFSAERTGGSVSTLTIQRTQQEDSAVYLCASSFDRGRLGSPLHFGNGTRLTVT.

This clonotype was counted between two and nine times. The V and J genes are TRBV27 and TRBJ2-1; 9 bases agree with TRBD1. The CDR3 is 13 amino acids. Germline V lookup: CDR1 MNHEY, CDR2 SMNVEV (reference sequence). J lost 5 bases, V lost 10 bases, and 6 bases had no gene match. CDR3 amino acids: CAIQGAVDNEQFF. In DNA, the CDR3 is TGTGCCATACAGGGGGCTGTCGACAATGAGCAGTTCTTC.

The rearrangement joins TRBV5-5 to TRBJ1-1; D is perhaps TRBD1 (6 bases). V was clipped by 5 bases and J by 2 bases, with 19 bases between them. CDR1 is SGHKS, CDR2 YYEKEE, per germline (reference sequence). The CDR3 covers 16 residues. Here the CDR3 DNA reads TGTGCCAGCAGGAAGAAACAGGGCTGGTTTAACACTGAAGCTTTCTTT. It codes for CASRKKQGWFNTEAFF.

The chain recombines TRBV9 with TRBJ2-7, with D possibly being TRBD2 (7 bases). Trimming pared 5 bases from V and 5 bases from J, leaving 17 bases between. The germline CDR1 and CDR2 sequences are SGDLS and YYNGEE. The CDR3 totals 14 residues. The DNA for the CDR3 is TGTGCCAGCAGAGGGGGGGGACAATTAGACGAGCAGTACTTC. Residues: CASRGGGQLDEQYF.

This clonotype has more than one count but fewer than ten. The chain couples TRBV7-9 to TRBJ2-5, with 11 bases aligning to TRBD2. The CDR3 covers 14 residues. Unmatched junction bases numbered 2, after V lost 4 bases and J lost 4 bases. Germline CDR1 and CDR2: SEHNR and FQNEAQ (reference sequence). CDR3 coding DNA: TGTGCCAGCAGCTCAACTAGCGGGGGAGAGACCCAGTACTTC. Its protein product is CASSSTSGGETQYF.

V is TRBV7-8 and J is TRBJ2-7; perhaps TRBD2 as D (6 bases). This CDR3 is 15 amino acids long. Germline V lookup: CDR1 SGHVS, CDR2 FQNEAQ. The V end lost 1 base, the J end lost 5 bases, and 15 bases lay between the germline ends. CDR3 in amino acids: CASSLGLGDWDEQYF. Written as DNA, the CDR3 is TGTGCCAGCAGCTTAGGGTTGGGGGACTGGGACGAGCAGTACTTC.

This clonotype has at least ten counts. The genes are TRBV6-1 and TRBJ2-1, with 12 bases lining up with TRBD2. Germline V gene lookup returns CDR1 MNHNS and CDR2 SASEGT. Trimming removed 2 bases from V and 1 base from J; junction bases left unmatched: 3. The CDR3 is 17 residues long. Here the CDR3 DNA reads TGTGCCAGCAGTGAATCTAGCGGGGGGGCGTCCTACAATGAGCAGTTCTTC. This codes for CASSESSGGASYNEQFF.

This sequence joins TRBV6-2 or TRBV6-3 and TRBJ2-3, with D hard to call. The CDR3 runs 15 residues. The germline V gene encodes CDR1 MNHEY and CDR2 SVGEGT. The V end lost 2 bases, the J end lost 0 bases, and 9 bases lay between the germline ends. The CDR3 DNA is TGTGCCAGCAGTTACGGAACAACTAGCACAGATACGCAGTATTTT. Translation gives CASSYGTTSTDTQYF.

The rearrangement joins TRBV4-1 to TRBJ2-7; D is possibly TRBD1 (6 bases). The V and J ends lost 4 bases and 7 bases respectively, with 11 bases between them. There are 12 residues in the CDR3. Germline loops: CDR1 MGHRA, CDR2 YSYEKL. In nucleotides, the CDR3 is TGCGCCAGCAGCCCAGACAGGAGGGAGCAGTACTTC. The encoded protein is CASSPDRREQYF.

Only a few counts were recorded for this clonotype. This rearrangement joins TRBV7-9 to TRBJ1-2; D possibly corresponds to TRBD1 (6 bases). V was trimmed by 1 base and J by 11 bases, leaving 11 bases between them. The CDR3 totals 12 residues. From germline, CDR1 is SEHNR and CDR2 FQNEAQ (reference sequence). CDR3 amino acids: CASSLEATGYTF. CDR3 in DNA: TGTGCCAGCAGCTTAGAGGCTACAGGGTACACCTTC.

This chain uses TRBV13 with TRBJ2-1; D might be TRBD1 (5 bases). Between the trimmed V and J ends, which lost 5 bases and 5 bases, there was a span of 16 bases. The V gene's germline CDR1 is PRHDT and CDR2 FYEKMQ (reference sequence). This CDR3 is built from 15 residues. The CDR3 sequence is CASSPPTVPNNEQFF. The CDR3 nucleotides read TGTGCCAGCAGCCCACCGACAGTCCCTAACAATGAGCAGTTCTTC.

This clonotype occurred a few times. The chain's CDR3 is CASSLAGDGYTF. The CDR3 DNA sequence: TGTGCCAGCAGCTTAGCTGGGGATGGCTACACCTTC. This chain uses TRBV7-8 with TRBJ1-2; no clear D gene. V lost 0 bases and J lost 6, with 5 bases in between. The CDR3 runs 12 residues. Germline V gene lookup returns CDR1 SGHVS and CDR2 FQNEAQ.

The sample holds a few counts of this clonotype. The CDR3 protein is CASSAGTEINQPQHF. The CDR3 DNA follows: TGTGCCAGCAGTGCCGGGACGGAAATCAATCAGCCCCAGCATTTT. The chain employs TRBV25-1 and TRBJ1-5; possibly TRBD1 for D (5 bases). This CDR3 has 15 residues. The V end was cut by 4 bases, the J end by 3 bases, with 13 bases between. Germline V lookup: CDR1 MGHDK, CDR2 SYGVNS.

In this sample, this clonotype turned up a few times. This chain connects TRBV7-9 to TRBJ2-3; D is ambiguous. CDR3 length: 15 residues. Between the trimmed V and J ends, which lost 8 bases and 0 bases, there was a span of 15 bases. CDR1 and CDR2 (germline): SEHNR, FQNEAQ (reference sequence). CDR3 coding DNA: TGTGCCAGCGTTTCCGCGGCAGTCAGCACAGATACGCAGTATTTT. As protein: CASVSAAVSTDTQYF.

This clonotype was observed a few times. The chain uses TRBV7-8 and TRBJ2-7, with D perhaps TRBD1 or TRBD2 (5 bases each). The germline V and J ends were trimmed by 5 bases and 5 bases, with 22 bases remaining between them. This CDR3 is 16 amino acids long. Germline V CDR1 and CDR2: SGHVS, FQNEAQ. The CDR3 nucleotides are TGTGCCAGCAGCCATCCCGGGACCCTCCGTTTTGACGAGCAGTACTTC. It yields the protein CASSHPGTLRFDEQYF.

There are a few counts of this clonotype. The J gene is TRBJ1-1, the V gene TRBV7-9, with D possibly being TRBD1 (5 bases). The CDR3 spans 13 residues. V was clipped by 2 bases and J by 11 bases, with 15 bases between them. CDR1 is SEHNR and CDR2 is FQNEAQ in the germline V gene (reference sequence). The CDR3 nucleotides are TGTGCCAGCAGCTTACAGGGAAACGTTTGGGCTTTCTTT. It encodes CASSLQGNVWAFF.

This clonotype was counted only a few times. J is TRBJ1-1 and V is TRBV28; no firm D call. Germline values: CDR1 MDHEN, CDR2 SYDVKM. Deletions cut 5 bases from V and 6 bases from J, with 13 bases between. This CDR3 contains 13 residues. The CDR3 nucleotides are TGTGCCAGCAGTCGCCGGGCCCCCCCTGAAGCTTTCTTT. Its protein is CASSRRAPPEAFF.